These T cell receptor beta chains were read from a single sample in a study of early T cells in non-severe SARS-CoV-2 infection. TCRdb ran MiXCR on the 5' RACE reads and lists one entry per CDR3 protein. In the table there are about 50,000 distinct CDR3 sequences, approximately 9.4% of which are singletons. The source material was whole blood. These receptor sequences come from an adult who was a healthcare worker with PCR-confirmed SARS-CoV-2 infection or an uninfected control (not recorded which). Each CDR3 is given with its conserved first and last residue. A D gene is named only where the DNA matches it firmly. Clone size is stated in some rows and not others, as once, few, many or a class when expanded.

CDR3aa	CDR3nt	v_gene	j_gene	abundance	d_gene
CASTPRRDSGANVLTF	TGTGCCAGTACGCCCAGGAGGGACTCTGGGGCCAACGTCCTGACTTTC	TRBV19	TRBJ2-6	.	.
CASSESWAYEQYF	TGCGCCAGCAGTGAGTCTTGGGCCTACGAGCAGTACTTC	TRBV10-2	TRBJ2-7	.	.
CASSLAGTSGRTNTGELFF	TGTGCCAGCAGCTTAGCCGGGACTAGCGGGCGGACGAACACCGGGGAGCTGTTTTTT	TRBV7-3	TRBJ2-2	many	TRBD2
CASSWGQGISGNTIYF	TGTGCCAGCAGCTGGGGACAGGGGATCTCTGGAAACACCATATATTTT	TRBV7-2	TRBJ1-3	few	TRBD1
CASSLTAGTYNEQFF	TGTGCCAGCAGTTTAACGGCGGGAACCTACAATGAGCAGTTCTTC	TRBV28	TRBJ2-1	many	.
CASRPSGGRDIQYF	TGTGCCAGCAGACCAAGCGGGGGAAGGGACATTCAGTACTTC	TRBV2	TRBJ2-4	many	TRBD2
CSGAPSGGHNEQFF	TGCAGCGGGGCTCCTAGCGGAGGTCACAATGAGCAGTTCTTC	TRBV29-1	TRBJ2-1	.	TRBD2
CASSLMGTNNEQFF	TGTGCCAGCAGCTTAATGGGGACTAACAATGAGCAGTTCTTC	TRBV7-3	TRBJ2-1	many	TRBD2
CASSPGGGKDDEQYF	TGTGCCAGCAGCCCCGGCGGGGGGAAAGACGACGAGCAGTACTTC	TRBV7-9	TRBJ2-7	.	TRBD2
CASRDRGHGQPQHF	TGTGCCAGCCGAGACAGGGGGCATGGTCAGCCCCAGCATTTT	TRBV19	TRBJ1-5	many	TRBD1
CASSFAGTAYEQYF	TGTGCCAGCAGCTTCGCCGGGACAGCCTACGAGCAGTACTTC	TRBV7-2	TRBJ2-7	many	TRBD1
CASSLRGAQYF	TGTGCCAGCAGTTTGAGGGGGGCGCAGTATTTT	TRBV28	TRBJ2-3	many	.
CASSSKGLAGVGETQYF	TGTGCCAGTAGTTCAAAGGGACTAGCGGGAGTTGGAGAGACCCAGTACTTC	TRBV19	TRBJ2-5	many	TRBD2
CASTATGGVGYTF	TGTGCCAGTACGGCCACAGGGGGGGTTGGCTACACCTTC	TRBV28	TRBJ1-2	many	TRBD1
CASSFAAEQYF	TGTGCCAGCAGTTTCGCGGCTGAGCAGTACTTC	TRBV28	TRBJ2-7	many	.